The rows below give T cell receptor beta chains drawn from one sample of a study of CD8 T cells in ankylosing spondylitis. TCRdb re-derived calls from the 5' RACE reads in MiXCR, one entry per CDR3 protein. The sample has 400,000 or so distinct CDR3 sequences, 25% to 30% seen once. Sequenced material: blood, either unsorted or a sorted T cell fraction (not recorded which). These receptors were collected from a male donor with ankylosing spondylitis. Both conserved end residues are part of each CDR3. The order of the fields is clone size, D gene, V gene, J gene, CDR3 protein, CDR3 DNA. A D gene is named only where the DNA matches it firmly. Size tells how often a clone was seen (once, few, many) or the class of an expanded clone, and some rows leave it out.

many	.	TRBV7-2	TRBJ2-1	CASSPGGGRRNEQFF	TGTGCCAGCAGCCCCGGAGGGGGAAGGCGAAATGAGCAGTTCTTC
few	.	TRBV6-1	TRBJ1-1	CASRRGAITEAFF	TGTGCCAGCCGGAGAGGGGCCATCACTGAAGCTTTCTTT
.	.	TRBV7-8	TRBJ1-6	CASSLSAGARSPLHF	TGTGCCAGCAGCTTATCCGCAGGGGCGCGATCACCCCTCCACTTT
few	.	TRBV20-1	TRBJ2-5	CSARDPGEETQYF	TGCAGTGCTAGAGACCCAGGGGAGGAGACCCAGTACTTC
few	.	TRBV20-1	TRBJ1-4	CSARDQGGGNEKLFF	TGCAGTGCTAGAGATCAGGGCGGCGGAAATGAAAAACTGTTTTTT
.	TRBD1	TRBV29-1	TRBJ2-2	CSVEWTGAGELFF	TGCAGCGTTGAATGGACAGGAGCCGGGGAGCTGTTTTTT
few	.	TRBV5-1	TRBJ1-1	CASTQGGAMNTEAFF	TGCGCCAGCACTCAAGGGGGAGCGATGAACACTGAAGCTTTCTTT
.	.	TRBV20-1	TRBJ2-3	CSAKYTSTDTQYF	TGCAGTGCGAAGTATACTAGCACAGATACGCAGTATTTT
few	TRBD2	TRBV2	TRBJ2-1	CASSARLAGDTEQFF	TGTGCCAGCAGTGCCCGACTAGCGGGAGATACTGAGCAGTTCTTC
few	.	TRBV3-1	TRBJ2-6	CASSQDRLAGANVLTF	TGTGCCAGCAGCCAAGATCGTTTGGCAGGGGCCAACGTCCTGACTTTC
few	TRBD2	TRBV2	TRBJ2-2	CASSPGGRADTGELFF	TGTGCCAGCAGTCCCGGGGGGAGGGCCGACACCGGGGAGCTGTTTTTT
.	.	TRBV29-1	TRBJ1-1	CSVGGWGLNTEAFF	TGCAGCGTGGGGGGTTGGGGTTTGAACACTGAAGCTTTCTTT
few	TRBD1	TRBV28	TRBJ1-2	CASKAPGGSGGYTF	TGTGCCAGCAAGGCCCCAGGGGGCTCGGGGGGCTACACCTTC
few	.	TRBV24-1	TRBJ2-6	CATSDPDSYSGANVLTF	TGTGCCACCAGTGACCCCGACAGTTACTCTGGGGCCAACGTCCTGACTTTC
.	.	TRBV24-1	TRBJ2-7	CATSRGYNYEQYF	TGTGCCACCAGTCGGGGCTATAACTACGAGCAGTACTTC
few	TRBD2	TRBV20-1	TRBJ2-2	CSSGRGTGELFF	TGCTCGAGCGGGAGGGGCACCGGGGAGCTGTTTTTT
.	.	TRBV6-5	TRBJ2-3	CASSYWQGTDTQYF	TGTGCCAGCAGTTACTGGCAGGGCACAGATACGCAGTATTTT
.	.	TRBV6-1	TRBJ1-5	CASSEGGAQTPQHF	TGTGCCAGCAGTGAAGGCGGGGCCCAGACGCCCCAGCATTTT
.	TRBD2	TRBV18	TRBJ2-1	CASSPPKSGVHNEQFF	TGTGCCAGCTCACCACCGAAAAGCGGGGTGCACAATGAGCAGTTCTTC
.	TRBD1	TRBV18	TRBJ2-3	CASSLILPGQGLADTQYF	TGTGCCAGCTCTCTTATACTACCGGGACAGGGTCTCGCAGATACGCAGTATTTT
.	TRBD2	TRBV20-1	TRBJ2-1	CSARKSGSQDNEQFF	TGCAGTGCTAGAAAAAGCGGGAGCCAGGACAATGAGCAGTTCTTC
few	.	TRBV5-1	TRBJ2-7	CASSLGQRSEQYF	TGCGCCAGCAGCTTGGGACAAAGATCCGAGCAGTACTTC
few	.	TRBV20-1	TRBJ2-1	CSAEEGLDEQFF	TGCAGTGCTGAGGAGGGCCTCGATGAGCAGTTCTTC
few	TRBD1	TRBV15	TRBJ1-5	CATSFDKGAGNQPQHF	TGTGCCACCAGCTTCGACAAGGGGGCTGGCAATCAGCCCCAGCATTTT
few	.	TRBV29-1	TRBJ1-2	CSVEGDGGSIGGYTF	TGCAGCGTTGAAGGAGACGGAGGGTCCATAGGTGGCTACACCTTC
few	.	TRBV10-3	TRBJ2-5	CAISTGSGETQYF	TGTGCCATCAGCACAGGGAGTGGTGAGACCCAGTACTTC
.	.	TRBV6-1	TRBJ1-2	CASSEGGGLYGYTF	TGTGCCAGCAGTGAAGGAGGGGGTCTCTATGGCTACACCTTC
.	.	TRBV12-3/TRBV12-4	TRBJ2-5	CASSPVLGGTQYF	TGTGCCAGCAGTCCCGTCCTTGGGGGGACCCAGTACTTC
.	.	TRBV7-9	TRBJ2-5	CASSRDLEETQYF	TGTGCCAGCAGCCGGGACCTGGAGGAGACCCAGTACTTC
few	.	TRBV12-3/TRBV12-4	TRBJ2-7	CASSFRQGLNEQYF	TGTGCCAGCAGTTTTCGGCAGGGGCTGAACGAGCAGTACTTC
few	.	TRBV20-1	TRBJ2-5	CSARGKETQYF	TGCAGTGCTAGAGGGAAAGAGACCCAGTACTTC
.	.	TRBV20-1	TRBJ1-5	CSATRGNNQPQHF	TGCAGTGCCACCAGGGGTAACAATCAGCCCCAGCATTTT
few	TRBD2	TRBV10-3	TRBJ2-1	CAISDLLAGANNEQFF	TGTGCCATCAGTGATCTTTTGGCGGGAGCGAACAATGAGCAGTTCTTC
.	TRBD1	TRBV10-3	TRBJ2-1	CAITTGTGYDNEQFF	TGTGCCATCACCACCGGGACAGGGTACGACAATGAGCAGTTCTTC
few	.	TRBV6-2/TRBV6-3	TRBJ2-1	CATKGQSVYNEQFF	TGTGCCACCAAAGGACAGTCCGTATACAATGAGCAGTTCTTC
few	TRBD1	TRBV6-1	TRBJ1-5	CASTTGSFGSNQPQHF	TGTGCCAGCACGACAGGGTCATTCGGTAGCAATCAGCCCCAGCATTTT